One and the same sample provided the 21 T cell receptor beta chains below, sequenced in a study of cytomegalovirus exposure and HLA in healthy donors. PCR used 60 Vbeta primers and 13 Jbeta primers. TCRdb's table, derived via immunoSEQ multiplex PCR, lists solely in-frame clones and lacks some. The table includes 100,000 to 150,000 clones, approximately 84% detected once. Sequencing input: PBMCs. The receptors were gathered from a man between 18 and 29 years old in good health and CMV-seropositive.

This sequence joins TRBV27 and TRBJ2-2; D may be TRBD1 (6 bases). Germline V lookup: CDR1 MNHEY, CDR2 SMNVEV (reference sequence). This CDR3 has 15 residues. The germline V and J ends were trimmed by 0 bases and 7 bases, with 12 bases remaining between them. In nucleotides, the CDR3 is TGTGCCAGCAGTTTATCGGCAGGGGCGGGCGGGGAGCTGTTTTTT. It specifies CASSLSAGAGGELFF.

The chain uses TRBV9 and TRBJ2-5, with TRBD2 matching 7 bases. Trimming removed 2 bases from V and 5 bases from J; junction bases left unmatched: 6. The germline V gene has CDR1 SGDLS and CDR2 YYNGEE. This CDR3 spans 14 amino acids. CDR3 nucleotides: TGTGCCAGCAGCGTGGGCGGGAGTTTCGAGACCCAGTACTTC. It is translated as CASSVGGSFETQYF.

The chain uses TRBV29-1 and TRBJ1-1; unclear D gene. Trimming removed 4 bases at V and 0 bases at J, with 9 bases between. CDR1 SQVTM and CDR2 ANQGSEA come from the germline V gene. This CDR3 is built from 13 residues. The CDR3 region is CSVVRAMNTEAFF. The DNA of the CDR3 is TGCAGCGTTGTTCGAGCAATGAACACTGAAGCTTTCTTT.

The chain has TRBV2 and TRBJ1-1; D is uncertain. Germline loops: CDR1 SNHLY, CDR2 FYNNEI. The V end lost 7 bases, the J end lost 3 bases, and 12 bases lay between the germline ends. The CDR3 length is 13 residues. CDR3 residues: CASTVSGYTEAFF. The CDR3 bases are TGTGCCAGCACTGTGTCGGGGTACACTGAAGCTTTCTTT.

This chain joins TRBV4-2 and TRBJ1-2; possible D gene TRBD1, 5 bases. Germline CDR1 and CDR2: LGHNA and YNFKEQ. Trimming cost V 0 bases and J 3 bases, with 14 bases left between them. This CDR3 spans 16 amino acids. CDR3 amino acids: CASSQDLEGEHYGYTF. In DNA form, the CDR3 reads TGTGCCAGCAGCCAAGATTTGGAAGGGGAACACTATGGCTACACCTTC.

This chain uses TRBV6-5 with TRBJ2-7, with no clear D. Trimming pared 6 bases from V and 2 bases from J, leaving 17 bases between. The CDR3 is made up of 15 amino acids. In germline, CDR1 is MNHEY, CDR2 SVGAGI. The CDR3 loop reads CASSPRLQITYEQYF. The CDR3 region has the DNA TGTGCCAGCAGCCCCCGGCTACAGATCACCTACGAGCAGTACTTC.

J is TRBJ1-5 and V is TRBV27; D might be TRBD1 (6 bases). Germline CDR1 is MNHEY and CDR2 is SMNVEV (reference sequence). Trimming cost V 2 bases and J 2 bases, with 19 bases left between them. This CDR3 is built from 18 residues. For the CDR3, the DNA is TGTGCCAGCAGTTTAAGATACAACCGGGACACCGGCAATCAGCCCCAGCATTTT. Translating gives CASSLRYNRDTGNQPQHF.

The V call is TRBV6-6, the J call TRBJ1-6; D is ambiguous. V was cut by 2 bases and J by 7 bases, with 12 bases left in between. Germline values: CDR1 MNHNY, CDR2 SVGAGI (reference sequence). The CDR3 runs to 15 residues. The DNA of the CDR3 is TGTGCCAGCAGTTACCGAACAGTAGACAATTCACCCCTCCACTTT. This gives the protein CASSYRTVDNSPLHF.

The V gene is TRBV12-5, the J gene TRBJ2-2; D remains unclear. Trimming took off 2 bases at V and 8 bases at J, with 12 bases between the two ends. The germline CDR1 and CDR2 sequences are LGHNT and FRNRAP. CDR3 size: 14 residues. DNA of the CDR3: TGTGCTAGTGGTTTGCTACTTCAGGCAGGGGAGCTGTTTTTT. Protein: CASGLLLQAGELFF.

This clone has only a few counts. This chain joins TRBV11-2 and TRBJ2-2; D remains unclear. Germline loops: CDR1 SGHAT, CDR2 FQNNGV. The V and J ends lost 5 bases and 2 bases respectively, with 15 bases between them. The CDR3 has 16 residues. The CDR3 DNA follows: TGTGCCAGCAGCCTCCTTTTGGGCCCCAACACCGGGGAGCTGTTTTTT. Residues: CASSLLLGPNTGELFF.

The gene calls are TRBV11-2 and TRBJ2-7; 10 bases are a match to TRBD1. The germline gives CDR1 SGHAT, CDR2 FQNNGV. The CDR3 is made up of 13 amino acids. With 5 bases clipped from V and 6 bases from J, the junction kept 4 bases outside the gene matches. Here the CDR3 reads CASSRQGASEQYF. The DNA for the CDR3 is TGTGCCAGCAGCCGACAGGGGGCGTCCGAGCAGTACTTC.

This clone was picked up a small number of times. The chain recombines TRBV9 with TRBJ2-1, with 14 bases that match TRBD2. The CDR3 sequence is 16 residues long. Germline values: CDR1 SGDLS, CDR2 YYNGEE. V was clipped by 3 bases and J by 7 bases; unmatched bases: 6. The CDR3 is CASSGSGTSGSNEQFF. As DNA, the CDR3 is TGTGCCAGCAGCGGTTCCGGGACTAGCGGGAGTAATGAGCAGTTCTTC.

The J gene is TRBJ2-5, the V gene TRBV9, with D possibly matching TRBD2 (5 bases). Germline V gene lookup returns CDR1 SGDLS and CDR2 YYNGEE. The CDR3 runs 11 residues. Trimming stripped 4 bases from V and 5 bases from J, with 6 bases between. The CDR3 bases are TGTGCCAGCAGCCCGGGGGAGACCCAGTACTTC. This encodes CASSPGETQYF.

The chain joins TRBV25-1 to TRBJ1-5; D is ambiguous. Trimming took off 5 bases at V and 5 bases at J, with 25 bases between the two ends. The CDR3 covers 18 residues. CDR1 is MGHDK and CDR2 is SYGVNS in the germline V gene. The CDR3 nucleotides read TGTGCCAGCAGTCAAACAAGGACGGGGTTTTCGTGGCATCAGCCCCAGCATTTT. Translated, it gives CASSQTRTGFSWHQPQHF.

The chain is built from TRBV13 and TRBJ1-6; D is unresolved. The CDR3 spans 16 residues. V shed 5 bases and J shed 11 bases, with 22 bases lying between them. CDR1 and CDR2 from the germline V gene are PRHDT and FYEKMQ (reference sequence). CDR3 coding DNA: TGTGCCAGCAGCCGATCGACGACGACTCCCAGTGCACCCCTCCACTTT. As protein: CASSRSTTTPSAPLHF.

To note about this clone: The junction differs from germline at one of its ends, possibly a read error. V gene TRBV6-1 combines with J gene TRBJ1-2; D ambiguous. The CDR3 runs to 13 residues. The germline V gene has CDR1 MNHNS and CDR2 SASEGT. The CDR3 sequence: CASRESLSGGYTF. The CDR3 bases are TGTGCCAGCCGTGAAAGTCTATCAGGAGGCTACACCTTC.

The chain couples TRBV6-1 to TRBJ2-1; D perhaps matches TRBD2 (6 bases). The CDR3 consists of 15 residues. Trimming took off 7 bases at V and 4 bases at J, with 17 bases between the two ends. Germline CDR1 reads MNHNS; CDR2 reads SASEGT. CDR3 loop: CASIRQGLIYNEQFF. The CDR3 region has the DNA TGTGCCAGCATTAGGCAGGGACTTATTTACAATGAGCAGTTCTTC.

The chain carries TRBV4-3 and TRBJ2-1, with 8 bases aligning to TRBD2. J was trimmed by 8 bases and V by 4 bases; bases with no gene match: 13. CDR1 is LGHNA, CDR2 YSLEER, per germline. This CDR3 is 16 amino acids long. CDR3 amino acids: CASSPATSGRTHEQFF. In nucleotides, the CDR3 is TGCGCCAGCAGCCCCGCTACCAGCGGGAGAACCCATGAGCAGTTCTTC.

This clone was seen a single time. This chain joins TRBV11-3 and TRBJ2-7; 7 bases line up with TRBD1. This CDR3 has 19 residues. With 5 bases clipped from V and 2 bases from J, the junction kept 21 bases outside the gene matches. The V gene's germline CDR1 is SGHNT and CDR2 YENEEA. Here the CDR3 DNA reads TGTGCCAGCAGCATGTTACTTCCTTACCGGGACAGTGACCCCTACGAGCAGTACTTC. This codes for CASSMLLPYRDSDPYEQYF. Variable domain in full (rest from reference TRBV11-3 and TRBJ2-7): EAGVVQSPRYKIIEKKQPVAFWCNPISGHNTLYWYLQNLGQGPELLIRYENEEAVDDSQLPKDRFSAERLKGVDSTLKIQPAELGDSAVYLCASSMLLPYRDSDPYEQYFGPGTRLTVT.

This clone came up once. This chain connects TRBV27 to TRBJ1-1, with 7 bases that match TRBD1. CDR1 is MNHEY, CDR2 SMNVEV, per germline (reference sequence). The V gene end was trimmed by 5 bases and the J gene end by 5 bases; junction bases not matched to a gene: 11. The CDR3 totals 15 residues. The CDR3 DNA is TGTGCCAGCAGTCTAACAACAGGGGCATATACTGAAGCTTTCTTT. This codes for CASSLTTGAYTEAFF.

The chain combines TRBV27 with TRBJ1-6; 7 bases match TRBD1. With 7 bases clipped from V and 5 bases from J, the junction kept 11 bases outside the gene matches. CDR1 and CDR2 from the germline V gene are MNHEY and SMNVEV (reference sequence). The CDR3 consists of 16 residues. DNA for the CDR3: TGTGCCAGCAACGAAGGGGGCGGCTTTGATAATTCACCCCTCCACTTT. Amino acids: CASNEGGGFDNSPLHF.